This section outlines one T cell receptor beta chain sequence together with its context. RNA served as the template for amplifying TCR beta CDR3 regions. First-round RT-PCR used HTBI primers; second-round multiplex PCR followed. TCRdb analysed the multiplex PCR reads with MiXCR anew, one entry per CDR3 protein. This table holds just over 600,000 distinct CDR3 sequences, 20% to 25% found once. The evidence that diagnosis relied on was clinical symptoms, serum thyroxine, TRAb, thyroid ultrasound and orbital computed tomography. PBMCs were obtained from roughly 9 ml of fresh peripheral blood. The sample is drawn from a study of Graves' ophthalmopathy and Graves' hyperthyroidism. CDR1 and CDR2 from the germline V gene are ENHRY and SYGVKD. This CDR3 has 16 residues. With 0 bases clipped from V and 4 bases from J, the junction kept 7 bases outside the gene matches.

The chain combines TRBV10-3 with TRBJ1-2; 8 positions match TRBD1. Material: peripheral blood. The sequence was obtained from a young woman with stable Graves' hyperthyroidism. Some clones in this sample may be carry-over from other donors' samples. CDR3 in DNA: TGTGCCATCAGTGAGTCGAGTGGGACAGGAAGCTATGGCTACACCTTC. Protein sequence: CAISESSGTGSYGYTF.